The TCR beta chain described here comes from a study of radiation and T cells in renal cell carcinoma (TCRdb year 2020). Context from the whole study: In total, approximately 54 samples, comprising around 25 tumors and roughly 27 peripheral blood samples, were subjected to TCR beta sequencing. The final blood draw was performed at 4 weeks after radiation, at the same time as nephrectomy. Across all 50 or so samples, several million unique CDR3 nucleotide sequences encoding about 2.4 million unique CDR3 amino acid sequences were identified. Broader findings and caveats from the paper: Top tumor clonotypes rose in blood from baseline to 2 weeks post-radiation, then contracted by 4 weeks, suggesting transient expansion of tumor-resident clones. Dynamics of the blood repertoire were not tracked past 4 weeks after treatment. Because pretreatment tumor biopsies were not available, the study could not determine whether clonotypes were already present within the tumor at baseline. With a single-armed trial design, the study had no way to address how radiation dose or scheduling affects the TCR repertoire.

Remarks on this clone: Its antigen specificity is not known. There are no base qualities to consult, and no much larger clone falls within one base.

Following the manufacturer's recommendations, the immunoSEQ kit was used to generate TCR beta libraries from genomic DNA. Library preparation used a first multiplex PCR with proprietary primers, then a second PCR adding unique barcodes, with bead cleanups after each round. Each sample batch included a kit-provided positive control reaction and a negative control reaction. The final libraries were assessed on an Agilent 4200 TapeStation D1000 ScreenTape, pooled by volume, and quantified by qPCR. Sequencing ran on an Illumina NextSeq500 with a MidOutput 150-cycle cartridge, using 156 Read1 and 15 Index1 cycles with kit custom primers. The pooled library was loaded at 0.85 to 1 pM, with a 20% PhiX control spiked in. Turning to the authors' computational methods: The vendor-processed data were analyzed in R, and a clonotype was defined as all T cells that share the same CDR3 nucleotide sequence. In the clone abundance analyses, frequencies in each sample were normalized to that sample's 10,000 most abundant clones. Before analysis, public T cell clones were removed, and these numbered fewer than six per sample on average. An abundance difference of at least 32-fold between compartments was the criterion for calling clonotypes tumor-enriched or baseline blood-enriched. A beta-binomial differential abundance model was used to identify clonotypes that expanded or contracted between blood time points. Tumor-blood repertoire similarity was measured with the Baroni-Urbani and Buser coefficient, and group comparisons used two-tailed Wilcoxon tests in R. This is the immuneACCESS table as TCRdb keeps it, with only in-frame sequences that have V and J called. A part of the clones is gone; compared with another copy, unresolved V genes explain less than half, and the rest is unexplained. V and J calls and clone size are copied from that table; D and trimming were computed from the DNA. This sample lists tens of thousands of clones; 70% to 90% were detected once. Approximately 8.8% of the sample is taken by the ten largest.

Reading the germline V gene (reference sequence) gives CDR1 MNHEY and CDR2 SMNVEV. The CDR3 spans 14 residues, from the cysteine through the phenylalanine. The DNA shown is the 42-base CDR3, in frame from base 1. The junction carries 11 bases between V and J, which are trimmed by 3 bases and 4 bases respectively. Per the publication, the time point label means: blood 4 weeks post-SBRT, at nephrectomy. The sample's treatment or condition label is to be understood as: 15 Gy SBRT to primary tumor, nephrectomy 4 weeks later. The samples were obtained from a clinical trial, where primary renal cell carcinomas were treated with 15 Gy stereotactic body radiation therapy and then removed by nephrectomy 4 weeks afterward. To track tumor-enriched clonotypes, serial peripheral blood was sampled from radiation-treated patients at baseline and at 2 weeks and 4 weeks after SBRT. Every patient's renal cell carcinoma showed clear cell pathology. The QIAamp DNA Blood Mini Kit (Qiagen) was used to prepare genomic DNA for TCR sequencing. Samples were included in the analyses only if all quality control checks were passed.

The clonotype originates from a man aged 50 to 60 with renal cell carcinoma. The material sequenced was blood, taken from a patient whose treatment included radiotherapy and nephrectomy. The rearrangement combines TRBV27 with TRBJ2-3, with the D gene call left open. The DNA sequence reads TGTGCCAGCAGTTTTCTGTCTGTCGCAGATACGCAGTATTTT. Translated, it reads CASSFLSVADTQYF.